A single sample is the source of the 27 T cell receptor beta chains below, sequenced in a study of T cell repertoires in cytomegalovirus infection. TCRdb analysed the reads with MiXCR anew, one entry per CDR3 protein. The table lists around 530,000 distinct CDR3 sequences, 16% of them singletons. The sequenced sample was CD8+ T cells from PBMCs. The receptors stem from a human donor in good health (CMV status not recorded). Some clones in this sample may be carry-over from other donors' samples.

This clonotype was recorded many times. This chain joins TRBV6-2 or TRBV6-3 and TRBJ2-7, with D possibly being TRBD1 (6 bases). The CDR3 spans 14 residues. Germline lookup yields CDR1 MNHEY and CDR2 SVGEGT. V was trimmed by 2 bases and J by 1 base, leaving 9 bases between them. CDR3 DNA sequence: TGTGCCAGCAGTTACGACCAGGGGTCCTACGAGCAGTACTTC. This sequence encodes CASSYDQGSYEQYF.

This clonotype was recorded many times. The DNA for the CDR3 is TGCGCCAGCAGTGGCTCACAGGGGTACTATGGCTACACCTTC. Its protein product is CASSGSQGYYGYTF. The V and J genes are TRBV10-2 and TRBJ1-2; 7 nucleotides agree with TRBD1. Germline assignment: CDR1 WSHSY and CDR2 SAAADI. The CDR3 runs to 14 residues. V gave up 4 bases and J gave up 3 bases; unmatched junction bases: 5.

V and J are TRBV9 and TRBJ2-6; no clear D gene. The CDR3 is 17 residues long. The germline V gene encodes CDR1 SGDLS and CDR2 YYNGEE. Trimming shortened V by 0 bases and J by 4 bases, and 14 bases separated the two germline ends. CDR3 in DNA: TGTGCCAGCAGCGTAGAGCCGGGTCTGACAGGGGCCAACGTCCTGACTTTC. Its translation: CASSVEPGLTGANVLTF.

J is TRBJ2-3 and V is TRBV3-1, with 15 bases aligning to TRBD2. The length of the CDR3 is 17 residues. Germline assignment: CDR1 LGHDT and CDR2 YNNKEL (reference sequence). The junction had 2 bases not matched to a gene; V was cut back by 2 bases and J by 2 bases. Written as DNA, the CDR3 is TGTGCCAGCAGCCAATGGACTAGCGGGAGGGCCACAGATACGCAGTATTTT. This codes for CASSQWTSGRATDTQYF.

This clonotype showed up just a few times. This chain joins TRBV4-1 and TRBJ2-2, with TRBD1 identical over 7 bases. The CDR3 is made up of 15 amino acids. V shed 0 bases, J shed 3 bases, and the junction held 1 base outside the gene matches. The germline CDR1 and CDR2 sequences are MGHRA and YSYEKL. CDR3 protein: CASSQDTGDTGELFF. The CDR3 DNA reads TGCGCCAGCAGCCAAGATACAGGGGACACCGGGGAGCTGTTTTTT.

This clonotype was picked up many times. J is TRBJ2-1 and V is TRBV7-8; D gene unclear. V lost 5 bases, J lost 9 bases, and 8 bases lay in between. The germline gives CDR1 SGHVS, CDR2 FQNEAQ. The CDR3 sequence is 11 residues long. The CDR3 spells CASSLPGEQFF. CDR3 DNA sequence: TGTGCCAGCAGCCTTCCGGGTGAGCAGTTCTTC. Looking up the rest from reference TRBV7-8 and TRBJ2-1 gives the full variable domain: GAGVSQSPRYKVAKRGQDVALRCDPISGHVSLFWYQQALGQGPEFLTYFQNEAQLDKSGLPSDRFFAERPEGSVSTLKIQRTQQEDSAVYLCASSLPGEQFFGPGTRLTVL.

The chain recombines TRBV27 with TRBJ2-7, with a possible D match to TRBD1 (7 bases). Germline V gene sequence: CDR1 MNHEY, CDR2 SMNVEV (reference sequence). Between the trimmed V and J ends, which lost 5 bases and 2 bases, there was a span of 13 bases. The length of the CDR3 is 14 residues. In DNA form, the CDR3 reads TGTGCCAGCAGTGGAGGGGGGACAGCCTACGAGCAGTACTTC. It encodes CASSGGGTAYEQYF.

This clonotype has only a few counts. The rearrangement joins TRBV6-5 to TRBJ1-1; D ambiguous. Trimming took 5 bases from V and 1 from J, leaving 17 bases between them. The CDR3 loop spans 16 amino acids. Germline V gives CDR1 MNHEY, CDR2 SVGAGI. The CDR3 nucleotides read TGTGCCAGCAGTCAACCGGACCTCCGGAGGAACACTGAAGCTTTCTTT. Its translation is CASSQPDLRRNTEAFF.

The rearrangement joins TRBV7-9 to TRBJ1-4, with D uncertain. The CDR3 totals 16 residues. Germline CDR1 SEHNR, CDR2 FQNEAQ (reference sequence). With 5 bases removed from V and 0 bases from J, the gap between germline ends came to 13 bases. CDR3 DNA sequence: TGTGCCAGCAGCCCCGCAGGCGTCGCAACTAATGAAAAACTGTTTTTT. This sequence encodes CASSPAGVATNEKLFF. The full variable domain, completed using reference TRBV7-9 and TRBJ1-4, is DTGVSQNPRHKITKRGQNVTFRCDPISEHNRLYWYRQTLGQGPEFLTYFQNEAQLEKSRLLSDRFSAERPKGSFSTLEIQRTEQGDSAMYLCASSPAGVATNEKLFFGSGTQLSVL.

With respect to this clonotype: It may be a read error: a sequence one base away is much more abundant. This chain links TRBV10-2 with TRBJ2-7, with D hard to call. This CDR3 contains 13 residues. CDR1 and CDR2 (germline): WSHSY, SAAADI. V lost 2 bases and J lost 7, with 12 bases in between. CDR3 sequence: CASSEAKKTEQYF. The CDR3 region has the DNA TGCGCCAGCAGTGAGGCGAAAAAGACTGAGCAGTACTTC.

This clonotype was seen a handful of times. The CDR3 spells CASSFLQDSQSEVYEQYF. CDR3 DNA: TGTGCCAGCAGTTTTTTACAAGACAGCCAAAGCGAAGTTTACGAGCAGTACTTC. J is TRBJ2-7 and V is TRBV27; weak D call: TRBD1 (5 bases). CDR1 is MNHEY and CDR2 is SMNVEV in the germline V gene (reference sequence). The V and J ends lost 3 bases and 4 bases respectively, with 25 bases between them. The CDR3 consists of 18 residues.

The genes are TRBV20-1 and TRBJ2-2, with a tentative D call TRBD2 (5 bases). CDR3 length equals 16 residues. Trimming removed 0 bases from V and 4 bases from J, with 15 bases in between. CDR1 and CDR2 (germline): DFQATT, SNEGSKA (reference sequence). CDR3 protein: CSARDRKGRGTGELFF. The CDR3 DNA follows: TGCAGTGCTAGAGATCGAAAAGGGAGAGGCACCGGGGAGCTGTTTTTT.

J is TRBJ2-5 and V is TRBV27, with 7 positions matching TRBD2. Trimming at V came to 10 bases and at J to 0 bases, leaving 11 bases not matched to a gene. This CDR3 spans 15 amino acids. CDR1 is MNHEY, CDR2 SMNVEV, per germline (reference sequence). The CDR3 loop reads CATRLIAGHQETQYF. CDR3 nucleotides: TGTGCCACCAGGTTAATAGCGGGTCACCAAGAGACCCAGTACTTC.

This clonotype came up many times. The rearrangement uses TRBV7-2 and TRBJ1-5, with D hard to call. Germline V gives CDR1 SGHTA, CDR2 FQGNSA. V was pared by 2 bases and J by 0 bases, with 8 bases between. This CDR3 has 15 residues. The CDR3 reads CASSLRLSSNQPQHF. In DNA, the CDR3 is TGTGCCAGCAGCTTAAGGTTAAGTAGCAATCAGCCCCAGCATTTT.

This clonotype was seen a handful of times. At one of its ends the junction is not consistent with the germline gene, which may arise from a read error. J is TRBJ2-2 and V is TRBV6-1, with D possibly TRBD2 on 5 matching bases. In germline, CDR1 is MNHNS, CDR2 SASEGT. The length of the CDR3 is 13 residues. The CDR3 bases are TGTGCCAGCAGTGACACGAACACCGGGGTGCTGTTTTTT. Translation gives CASSDTNTGVLFF.

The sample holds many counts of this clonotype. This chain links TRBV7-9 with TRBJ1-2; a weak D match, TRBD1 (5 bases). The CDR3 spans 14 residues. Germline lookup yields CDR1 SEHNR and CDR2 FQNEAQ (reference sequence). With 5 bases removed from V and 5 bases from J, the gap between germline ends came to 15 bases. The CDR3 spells CASSPVSGLYGYTF. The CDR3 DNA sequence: TGTGCCAGCAGCCCTGTATCGGGACTTTATGGCTACACCTTC. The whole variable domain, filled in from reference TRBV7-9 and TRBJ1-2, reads DTGVSQNPRHKITKRGQNVTFRCDPISEHNRLYWYRQTLGQGPEFLTYFQNEAQLEKSRLLSDRFSAERPKGSFSTLEIQRTEQGDSAMYLCASSPVSGLYGYTFGSGTRLTVV.

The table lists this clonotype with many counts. The CDR3 DNA sequence: TGTGCCAGCAGTTTTACAGGGTTACAAGGTGAGCCCCAGCATTTT. It codes for CASSFTGLQGEPQHF. The chain couples TRBV27 to TRBJ1-5; tentative D call: TRBD1 (6 bases). The CDR3 has 15 residues. The V end was cut by 3 bases, the J end by 8 bases, with 17 bases between. Germline CDR1 is MNHEY and CDR2 is SMNVEV (reference sequence).

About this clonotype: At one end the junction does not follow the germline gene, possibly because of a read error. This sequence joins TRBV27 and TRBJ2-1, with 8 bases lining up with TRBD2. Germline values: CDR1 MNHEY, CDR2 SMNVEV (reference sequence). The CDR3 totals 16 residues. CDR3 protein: CASRKAGEGPYDEQFF. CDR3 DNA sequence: TGTGCCAGCAGAAAAGCGGGAGAGGGTCCCTACGATGAGCAGTTCTTC.

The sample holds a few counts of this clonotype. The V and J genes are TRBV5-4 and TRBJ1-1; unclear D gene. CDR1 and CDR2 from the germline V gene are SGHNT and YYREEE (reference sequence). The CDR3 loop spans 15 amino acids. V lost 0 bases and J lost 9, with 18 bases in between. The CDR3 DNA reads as TGTGCCAGCAGCTTGGCCCGAGAGAAAGGGAAAAAAGCTTTCTTT. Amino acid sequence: CASSLAREKGKKAFF.

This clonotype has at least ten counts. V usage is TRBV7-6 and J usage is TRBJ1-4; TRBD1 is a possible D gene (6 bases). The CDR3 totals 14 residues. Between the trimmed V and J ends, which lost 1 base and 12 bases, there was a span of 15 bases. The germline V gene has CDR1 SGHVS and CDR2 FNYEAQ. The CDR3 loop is CASSLGQAPGELFF. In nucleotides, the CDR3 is TGTGCCAGCAGCTTAGGACAGGCACCCGGGGAACTGTTTTTT.

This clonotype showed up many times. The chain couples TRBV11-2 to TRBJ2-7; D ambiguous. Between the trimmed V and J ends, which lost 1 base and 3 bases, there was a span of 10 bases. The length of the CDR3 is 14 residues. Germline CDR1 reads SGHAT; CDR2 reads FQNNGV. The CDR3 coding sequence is TGTGCCAGCAGCTTAGGAACCTTAATCTACGAGCAGTACTTC. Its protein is CASSLGTLIYEQYF.

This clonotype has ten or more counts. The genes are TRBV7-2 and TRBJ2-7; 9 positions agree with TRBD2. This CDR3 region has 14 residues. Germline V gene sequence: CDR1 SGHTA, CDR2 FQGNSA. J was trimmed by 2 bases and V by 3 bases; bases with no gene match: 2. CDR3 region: CASSFSGSPYEQYF. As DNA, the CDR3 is TGTGCCAGCAGCTTTAGCGGGAGTCCCTACGAGCAGTACTTC.

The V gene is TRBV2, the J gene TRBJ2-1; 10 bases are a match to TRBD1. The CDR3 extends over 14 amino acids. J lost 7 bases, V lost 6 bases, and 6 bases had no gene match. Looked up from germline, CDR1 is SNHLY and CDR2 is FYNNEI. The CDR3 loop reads CASRRQGAGNEQFF. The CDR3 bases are TGTGCCAGCAGGAGACAGGGGGCGGGAAATGAGCAGTTCTTC.

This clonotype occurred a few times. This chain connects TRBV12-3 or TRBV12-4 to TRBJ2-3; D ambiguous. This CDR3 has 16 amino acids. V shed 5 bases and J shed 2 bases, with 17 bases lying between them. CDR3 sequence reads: CASSPITTPDTDTQYF. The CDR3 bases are TGTGCCAGCAGTCCCATAACTACGCCAGACACAGATACGCAGTATTTT.

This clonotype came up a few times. Written as DNA, the CDR3 is TGTGCCAGCAGTGCCGGACTAGCGGGAGTTTTTGACGATGAGCAGTTCTTC. Translating gives CASSAGLAGVFDDEQFF. The chain is built from TRBV25-1 and TRBJ2-1, with TRBD2 identical over 13 bases. CDR1 is MGHDK and CDR2 is SYGVNS in the germline V gene. The CDR3 runs 17 residues. Trimming took 4 bases from V and 8 from J; bases not matched to a gene: 11.

The CDR3 region has the DNA TGCAGTGCTAGAGATAGGGAGGGCACCTACGAGCAGTACTTC. This gives the protein CSARDREGTYEQYF. The chain carries TRBV20-1 and TRBJ2-7; TRBD2 matches at 7 bases. Germline trimming cut 0 bases from V and 2 bases from J; bases unmatched to any gene: 4. Looked up from germline, CDR1 is DFQATT and CDR2 is SNEGSKA (reference sequence). The CDR3 is 14 amino acids.

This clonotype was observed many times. CDR3 sequence (DNA): TGTGCCAGCAGCCCGACAAGGCAGGCGGACACTGAAGCTTTCTTT. Translating gives CASSPTRQADTEAFF. The chain is built from TRBV7-9 and TRBJ1-1, with D uncertain. This CDR3 is 15 amino acids long. V lost 5 bases and J lost 3, with 16 bases in between. The germline V gene encodes CDR1 SEHNR and CDR2 FQNEAQ (reference sequence).